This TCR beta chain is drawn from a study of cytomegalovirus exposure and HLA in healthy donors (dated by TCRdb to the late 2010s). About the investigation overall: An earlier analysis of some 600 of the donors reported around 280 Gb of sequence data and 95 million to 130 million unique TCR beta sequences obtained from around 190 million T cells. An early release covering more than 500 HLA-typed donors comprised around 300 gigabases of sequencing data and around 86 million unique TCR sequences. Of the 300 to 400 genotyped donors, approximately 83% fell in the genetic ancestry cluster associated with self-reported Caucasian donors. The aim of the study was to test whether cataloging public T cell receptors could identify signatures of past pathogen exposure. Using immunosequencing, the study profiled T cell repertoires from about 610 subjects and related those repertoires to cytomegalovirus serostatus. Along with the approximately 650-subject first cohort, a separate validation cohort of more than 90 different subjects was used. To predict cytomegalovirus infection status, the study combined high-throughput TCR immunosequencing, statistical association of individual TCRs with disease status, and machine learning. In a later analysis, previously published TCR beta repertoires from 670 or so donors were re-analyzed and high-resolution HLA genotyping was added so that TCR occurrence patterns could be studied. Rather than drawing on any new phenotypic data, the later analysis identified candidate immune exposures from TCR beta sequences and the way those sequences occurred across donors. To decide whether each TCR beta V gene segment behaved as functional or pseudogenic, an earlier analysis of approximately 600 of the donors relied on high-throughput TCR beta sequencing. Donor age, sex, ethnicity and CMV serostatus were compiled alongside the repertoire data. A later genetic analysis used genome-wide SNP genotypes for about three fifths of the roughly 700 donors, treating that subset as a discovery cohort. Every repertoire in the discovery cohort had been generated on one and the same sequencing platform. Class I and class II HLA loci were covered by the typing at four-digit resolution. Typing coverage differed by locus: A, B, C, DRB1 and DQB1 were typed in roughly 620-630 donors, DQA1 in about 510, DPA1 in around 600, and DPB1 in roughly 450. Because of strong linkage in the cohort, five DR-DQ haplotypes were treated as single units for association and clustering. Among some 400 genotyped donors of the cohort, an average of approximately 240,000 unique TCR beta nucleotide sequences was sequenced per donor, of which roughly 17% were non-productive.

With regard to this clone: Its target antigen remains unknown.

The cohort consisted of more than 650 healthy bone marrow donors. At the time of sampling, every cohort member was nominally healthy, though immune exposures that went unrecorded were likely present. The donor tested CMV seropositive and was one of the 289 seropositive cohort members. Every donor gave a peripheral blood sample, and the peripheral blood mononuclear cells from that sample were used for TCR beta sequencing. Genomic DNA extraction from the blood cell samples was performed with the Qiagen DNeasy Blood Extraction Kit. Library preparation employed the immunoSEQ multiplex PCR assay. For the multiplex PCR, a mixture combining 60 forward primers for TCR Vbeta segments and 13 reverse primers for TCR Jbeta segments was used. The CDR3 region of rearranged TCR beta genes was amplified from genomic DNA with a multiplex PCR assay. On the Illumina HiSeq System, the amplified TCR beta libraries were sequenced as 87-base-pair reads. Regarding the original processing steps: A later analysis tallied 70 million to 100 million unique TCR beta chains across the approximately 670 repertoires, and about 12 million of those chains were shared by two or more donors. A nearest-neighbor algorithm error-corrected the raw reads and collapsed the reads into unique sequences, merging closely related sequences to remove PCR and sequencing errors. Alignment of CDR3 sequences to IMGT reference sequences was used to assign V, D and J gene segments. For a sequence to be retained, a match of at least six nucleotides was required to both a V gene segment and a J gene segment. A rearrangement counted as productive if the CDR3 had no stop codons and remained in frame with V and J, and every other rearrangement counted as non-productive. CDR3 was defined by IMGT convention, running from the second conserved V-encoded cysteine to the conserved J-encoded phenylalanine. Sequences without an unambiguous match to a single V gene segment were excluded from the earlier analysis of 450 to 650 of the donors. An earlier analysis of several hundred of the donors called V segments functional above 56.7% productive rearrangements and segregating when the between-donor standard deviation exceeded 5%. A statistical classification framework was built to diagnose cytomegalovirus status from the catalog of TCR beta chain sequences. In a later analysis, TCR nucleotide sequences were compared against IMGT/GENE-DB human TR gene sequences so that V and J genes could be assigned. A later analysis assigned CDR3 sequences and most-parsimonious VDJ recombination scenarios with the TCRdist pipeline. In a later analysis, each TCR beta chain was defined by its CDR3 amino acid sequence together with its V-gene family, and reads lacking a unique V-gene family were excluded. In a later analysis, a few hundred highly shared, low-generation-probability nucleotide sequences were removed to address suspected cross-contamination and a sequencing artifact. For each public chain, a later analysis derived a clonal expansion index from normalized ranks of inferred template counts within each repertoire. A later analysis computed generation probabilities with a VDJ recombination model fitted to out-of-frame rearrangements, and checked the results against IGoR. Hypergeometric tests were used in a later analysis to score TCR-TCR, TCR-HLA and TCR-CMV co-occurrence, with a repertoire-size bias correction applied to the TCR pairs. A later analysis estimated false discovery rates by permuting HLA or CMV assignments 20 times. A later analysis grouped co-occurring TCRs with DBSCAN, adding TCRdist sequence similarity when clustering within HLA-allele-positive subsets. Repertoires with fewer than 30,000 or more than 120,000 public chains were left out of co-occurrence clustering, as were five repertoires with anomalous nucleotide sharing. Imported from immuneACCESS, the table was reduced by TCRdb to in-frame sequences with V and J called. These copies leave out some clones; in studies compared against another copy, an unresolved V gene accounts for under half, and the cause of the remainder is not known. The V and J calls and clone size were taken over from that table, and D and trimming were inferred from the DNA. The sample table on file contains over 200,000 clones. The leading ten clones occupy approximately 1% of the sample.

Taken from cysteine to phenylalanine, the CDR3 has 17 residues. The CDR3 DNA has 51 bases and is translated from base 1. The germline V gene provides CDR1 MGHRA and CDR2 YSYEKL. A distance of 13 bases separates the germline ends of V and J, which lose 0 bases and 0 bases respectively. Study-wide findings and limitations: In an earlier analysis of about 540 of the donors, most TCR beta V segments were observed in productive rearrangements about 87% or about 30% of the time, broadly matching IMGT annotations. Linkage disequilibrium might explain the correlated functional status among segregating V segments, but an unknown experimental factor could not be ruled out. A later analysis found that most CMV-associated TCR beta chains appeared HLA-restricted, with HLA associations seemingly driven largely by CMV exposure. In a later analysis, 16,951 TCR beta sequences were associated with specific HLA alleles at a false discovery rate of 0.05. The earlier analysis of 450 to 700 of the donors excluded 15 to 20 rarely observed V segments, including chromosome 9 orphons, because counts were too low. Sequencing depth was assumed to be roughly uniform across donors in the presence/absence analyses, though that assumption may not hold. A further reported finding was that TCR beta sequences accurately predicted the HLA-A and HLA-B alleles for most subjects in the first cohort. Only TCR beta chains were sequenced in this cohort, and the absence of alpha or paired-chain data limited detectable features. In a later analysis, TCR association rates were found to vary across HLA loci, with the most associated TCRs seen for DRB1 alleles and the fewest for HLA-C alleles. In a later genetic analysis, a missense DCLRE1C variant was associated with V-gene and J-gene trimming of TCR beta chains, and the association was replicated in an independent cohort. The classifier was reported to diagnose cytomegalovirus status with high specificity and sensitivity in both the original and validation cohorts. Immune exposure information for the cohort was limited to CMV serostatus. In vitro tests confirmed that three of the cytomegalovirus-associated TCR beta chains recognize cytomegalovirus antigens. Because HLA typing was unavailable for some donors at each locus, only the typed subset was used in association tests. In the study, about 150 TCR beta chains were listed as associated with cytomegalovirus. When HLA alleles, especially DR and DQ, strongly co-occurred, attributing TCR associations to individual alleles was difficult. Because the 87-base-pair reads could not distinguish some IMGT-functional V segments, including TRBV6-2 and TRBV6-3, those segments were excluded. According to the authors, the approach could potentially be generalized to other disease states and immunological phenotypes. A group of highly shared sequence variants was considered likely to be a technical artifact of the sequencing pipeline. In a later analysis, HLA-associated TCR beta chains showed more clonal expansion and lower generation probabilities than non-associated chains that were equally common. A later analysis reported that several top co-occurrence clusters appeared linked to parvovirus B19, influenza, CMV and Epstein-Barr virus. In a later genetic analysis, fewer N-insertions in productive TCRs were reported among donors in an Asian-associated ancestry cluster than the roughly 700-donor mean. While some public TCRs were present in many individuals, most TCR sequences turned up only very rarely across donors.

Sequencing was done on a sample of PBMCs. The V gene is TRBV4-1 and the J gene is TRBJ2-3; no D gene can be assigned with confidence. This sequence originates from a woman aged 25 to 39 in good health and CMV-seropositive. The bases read TGCGCCAGCAGCCAAGATGAGCGACCGTCTAGCACAGATACGCAGTATTTT. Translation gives CASSQDERPSSTDTQYF.